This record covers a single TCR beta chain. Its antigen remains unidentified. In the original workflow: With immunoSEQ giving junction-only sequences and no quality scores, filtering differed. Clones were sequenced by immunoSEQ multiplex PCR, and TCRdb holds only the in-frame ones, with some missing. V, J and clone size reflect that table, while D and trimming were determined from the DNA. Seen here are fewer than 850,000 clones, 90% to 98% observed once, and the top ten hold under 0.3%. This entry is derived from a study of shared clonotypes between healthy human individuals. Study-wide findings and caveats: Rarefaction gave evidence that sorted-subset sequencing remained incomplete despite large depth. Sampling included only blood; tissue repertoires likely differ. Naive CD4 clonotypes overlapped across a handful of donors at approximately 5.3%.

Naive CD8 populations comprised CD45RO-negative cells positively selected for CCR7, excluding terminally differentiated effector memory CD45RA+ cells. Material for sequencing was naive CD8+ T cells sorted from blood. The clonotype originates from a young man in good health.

CDR3 DNA: TGTGCCAGCAGCTTGAATTTGCAGGATACGCAGTATTTT. Its translation is CASSLNLQDTQYF. The chain uses TRBV7-8 and TRBJ2-3; D is unresolved. The CDR3 totals 13 residues. V lost 3 bases, J lost 6 bases, and 10 bases lay in between. Germline CDR1 and CDR2: SGHVS and FQNEAQ. The full variable domain, with the rest looked up from reference TRBV7-8 and TRBJ2-3, is GAGVSQSPRYKVAKRGQDVALRCDPISGHVSLFWYQQALGQGPEFLTYFQNEAQLDKSGLPSDRFFAERPEGSVSTLKIQRTQQEDSAVYLCASSLNLQDTQYFGPGTRLTVL.